These 2 T cell receptor beta chains share one sample of origin, sequenced in a study of blood T cells in healthy people across ages. Then a second PCR, running about 6 to 11 cycles, was carried out with a sample-barcoded 5' primer and a J-beta primer mix. Via MiXCR, TCRdb re-called the 5' RACE reads, giving one row per CDR3 protein. This table has more than 750,000 distinct CDR3 sequences, about 27% appearing once. Separately, the same data were catalogued under a study of T cells of mothers and their children.

The sequenced material came from blood. The receptors were gathered from a woman aged 40 to 50 in good health.

In the case of this clonotype: A clone one base away is much larger, so this may be a read error. The V gene is TRBV7-6, the J gene TRBJ2-1; the match to TRBD1 covers 9 bases. The J call may be mistaken, given a closer DNA end match to TRBJ2-7. In germline, CDR1 is SGHVS, CDR2 FNYEAQ. This CDR3 is 14 amino acids long. CDR3 bases: TGTGCCAGCAGCAGACAGGGGGGAAACAATGAGCAGTACTTC. Translating gives CASSRQGGNNEQYF.

This clonotype has a handful of counts. This chain connects TRBV5-5 to TRBJ2-5, with 11 bases fitting TRBD2. The CDR3 has 16 amino acids. Looked up from germline, CDR1 is SGHKS and CDR2 is YYEKEE (reference sequence). V shed 4 bases and J 5 bases; nucleotides not matched to a gene: 10. This CDR3 reads CASSPTTSGVGETQYF. Written as DNA, the CDR3 is TGTGCCAGCAGCCCCACGACTAGCGGGGTCGGGGAGACCCAGTACTTC.